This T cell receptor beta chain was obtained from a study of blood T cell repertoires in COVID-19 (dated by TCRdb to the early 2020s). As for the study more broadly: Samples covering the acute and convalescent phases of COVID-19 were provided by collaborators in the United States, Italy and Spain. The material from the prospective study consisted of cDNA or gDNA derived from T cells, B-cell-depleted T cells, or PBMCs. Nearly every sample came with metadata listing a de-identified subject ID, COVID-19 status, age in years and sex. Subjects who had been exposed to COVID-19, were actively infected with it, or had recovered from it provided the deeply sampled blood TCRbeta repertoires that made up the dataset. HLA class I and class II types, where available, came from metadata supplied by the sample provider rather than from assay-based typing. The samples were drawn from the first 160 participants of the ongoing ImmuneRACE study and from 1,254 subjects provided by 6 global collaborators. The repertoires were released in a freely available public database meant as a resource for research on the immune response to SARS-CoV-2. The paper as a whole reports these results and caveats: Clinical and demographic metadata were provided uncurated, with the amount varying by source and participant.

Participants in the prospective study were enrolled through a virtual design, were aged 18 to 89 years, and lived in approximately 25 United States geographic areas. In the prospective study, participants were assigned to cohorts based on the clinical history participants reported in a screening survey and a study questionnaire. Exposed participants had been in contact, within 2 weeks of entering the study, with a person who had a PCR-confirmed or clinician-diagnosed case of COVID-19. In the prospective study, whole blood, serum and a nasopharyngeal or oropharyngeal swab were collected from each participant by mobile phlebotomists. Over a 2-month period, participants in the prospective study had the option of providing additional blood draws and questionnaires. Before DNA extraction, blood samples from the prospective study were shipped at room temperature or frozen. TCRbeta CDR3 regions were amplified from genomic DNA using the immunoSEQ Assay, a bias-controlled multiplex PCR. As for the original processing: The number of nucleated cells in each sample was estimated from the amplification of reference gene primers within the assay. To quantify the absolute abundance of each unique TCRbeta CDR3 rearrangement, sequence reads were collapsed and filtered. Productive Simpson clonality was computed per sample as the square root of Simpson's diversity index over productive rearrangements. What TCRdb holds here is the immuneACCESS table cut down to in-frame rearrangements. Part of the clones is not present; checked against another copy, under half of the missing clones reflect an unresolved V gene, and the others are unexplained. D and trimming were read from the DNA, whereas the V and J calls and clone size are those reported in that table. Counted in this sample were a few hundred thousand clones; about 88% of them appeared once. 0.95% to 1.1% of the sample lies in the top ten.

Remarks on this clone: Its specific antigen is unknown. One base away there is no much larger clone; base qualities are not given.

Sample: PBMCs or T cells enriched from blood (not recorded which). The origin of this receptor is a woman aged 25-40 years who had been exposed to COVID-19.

The CDR3 here reads CATSRVGWTGRNQPQHF. The bases are TGTGCCACCAGCAGGGTGGGTTGGACAGGGAGGAATCAGCCCCAGCATTTT. The chain was built from TRBV15 and TRBJ1-5; 8 central bases correspond to TRBD1. CDR1 LNHNV and CDR2 YYDKDF are derived from the germline V gene (reference sequence). The CDR3 covers 17 residues, taking in both the cysteine and the phenylalanine. The DNA shown is the 51-base CDR3, in frame from base 1. Trimming takes 3 bases off V and 4 bases off J; junction bases not matched to a gene: 11.